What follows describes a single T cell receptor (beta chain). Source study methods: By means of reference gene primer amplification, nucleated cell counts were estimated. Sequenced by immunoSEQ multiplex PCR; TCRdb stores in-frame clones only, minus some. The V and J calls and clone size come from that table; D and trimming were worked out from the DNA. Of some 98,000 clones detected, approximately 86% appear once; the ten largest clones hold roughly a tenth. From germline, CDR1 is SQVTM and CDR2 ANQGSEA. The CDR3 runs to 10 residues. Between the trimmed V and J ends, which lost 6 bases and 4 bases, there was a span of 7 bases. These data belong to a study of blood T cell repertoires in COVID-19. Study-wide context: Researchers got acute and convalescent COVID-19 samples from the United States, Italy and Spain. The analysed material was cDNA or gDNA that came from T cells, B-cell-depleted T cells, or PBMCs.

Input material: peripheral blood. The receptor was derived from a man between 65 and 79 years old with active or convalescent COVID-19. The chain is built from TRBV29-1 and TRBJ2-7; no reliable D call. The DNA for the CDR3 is TGCAGCGTCTCCACTTACGAGCAGTACTTC. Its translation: CSVSTYEQYF.